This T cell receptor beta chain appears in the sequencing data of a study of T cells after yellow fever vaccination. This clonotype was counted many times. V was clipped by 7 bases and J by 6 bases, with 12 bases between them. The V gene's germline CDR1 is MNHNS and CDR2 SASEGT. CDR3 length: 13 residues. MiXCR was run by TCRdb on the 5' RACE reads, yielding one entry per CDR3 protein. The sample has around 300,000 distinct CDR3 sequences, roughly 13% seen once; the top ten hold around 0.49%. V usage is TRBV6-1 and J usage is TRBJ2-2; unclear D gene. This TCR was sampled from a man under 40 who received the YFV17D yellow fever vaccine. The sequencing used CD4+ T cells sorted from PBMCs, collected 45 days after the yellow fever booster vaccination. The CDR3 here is CASTLTLAGELFF. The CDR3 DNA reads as TGTGCCAGCACCTTGACCCTTGCCGGGGAGCTGTTTTTT.